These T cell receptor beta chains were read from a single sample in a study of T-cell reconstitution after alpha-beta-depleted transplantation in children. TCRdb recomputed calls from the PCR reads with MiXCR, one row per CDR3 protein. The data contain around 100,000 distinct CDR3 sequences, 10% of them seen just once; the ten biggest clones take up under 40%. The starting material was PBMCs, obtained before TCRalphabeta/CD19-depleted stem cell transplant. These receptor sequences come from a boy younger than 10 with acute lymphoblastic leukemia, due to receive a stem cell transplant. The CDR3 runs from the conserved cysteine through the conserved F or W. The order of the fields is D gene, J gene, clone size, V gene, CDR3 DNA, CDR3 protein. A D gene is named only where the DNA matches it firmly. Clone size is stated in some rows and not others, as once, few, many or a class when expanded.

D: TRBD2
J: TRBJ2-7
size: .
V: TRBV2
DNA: TGTGCCAGCAGTGAAGCGCTTGTGCTAGCGGCCCCCTCCTACGAGCAGTACTTC
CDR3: CASSEALVLAAPSYEQYF

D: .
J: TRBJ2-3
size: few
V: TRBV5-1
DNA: TGCGCCAGCCGCCGGGAGATCAACACAGATACGCAGTATTTT
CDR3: CASRREINTDTQYF

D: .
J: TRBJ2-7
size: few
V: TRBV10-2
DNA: TGCGCCAGCAGTGAAAGAGGAGGCGAGCAGTACTTC
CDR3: CASSERGGEQYF

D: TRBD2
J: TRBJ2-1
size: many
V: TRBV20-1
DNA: TGCAGTGCTAGAGATGGGGAATACAGGACTAGCTTCTCACCCTCCTACAATGAGCAGTTCTTC
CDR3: CSARDGEYRTSFSPSYNEQFF

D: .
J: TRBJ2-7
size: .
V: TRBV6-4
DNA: TGTGCCAGCAGTCCCCCGTCGAGCGGCGTCTCCTACGAGCAGTACTTC
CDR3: CASSPPSSGVSYEQYF

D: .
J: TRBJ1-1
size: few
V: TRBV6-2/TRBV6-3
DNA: TGTGCCAGCAGTTACCACCAGGCAAGTCTGAACACTGAAGCTTTCTTT
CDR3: CASSYHQASLNTEAFF

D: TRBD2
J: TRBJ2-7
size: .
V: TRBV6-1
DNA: TGTGCCAGCAGTGTACACGGGACTAGCGTTTTTTACGAGCAGTACTTC
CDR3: CASSVHGTSVFYEQYF

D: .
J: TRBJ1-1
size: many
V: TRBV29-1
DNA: TGCAGCGTTCGCGATAACACTGAAGCTTTCTTT
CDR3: CSVRDNTEAFF

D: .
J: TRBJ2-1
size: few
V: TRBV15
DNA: TGTGCCACCAGCATGGGACAACTTTACAATGAGCAGTTCTTC
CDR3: CATSMGQLYNEQFF

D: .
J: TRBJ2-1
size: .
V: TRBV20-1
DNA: TGCAGTGCTCGTTTCGGTTGGGGCGTCGGGAGCCGAGCCCGAAATGAGCAGTTCTTC
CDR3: CSARFGWGVGSRARNEQFF

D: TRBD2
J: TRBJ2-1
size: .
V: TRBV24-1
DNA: TGTGCCACCAGCCCAATTGGAGCGGGGAGATACAATGAGCAGTTCTTC
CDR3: CATSPIGAGRYNEQFF

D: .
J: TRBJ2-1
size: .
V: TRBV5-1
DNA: TGCGCCAGCAGCTTGGCAGTTGGTGGCTCCTACAATGAGCAGTTCTTC
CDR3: CASSLAVGGSYNEQFF

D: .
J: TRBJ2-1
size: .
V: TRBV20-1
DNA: TGCAGTGCTAGAGATCCTACTCTCGCCTACAATGAGCAGTTCTTC
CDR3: CSARDPTLAYNEQFF

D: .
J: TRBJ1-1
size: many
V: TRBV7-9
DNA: TGTGCCAGCAGCCCCGGGGAACTCTTGAGGACTGAAGCTTTCTTT
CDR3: CASSPGELLRTEAFF

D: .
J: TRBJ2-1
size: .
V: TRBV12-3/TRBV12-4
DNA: TGTGCCAGCAGTCCAGCCGGGACACACAACGAGCAGTTCTTC
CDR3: CASSPAGTHNEQFF

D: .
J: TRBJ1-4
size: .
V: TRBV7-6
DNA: TGTGCCAGCAGCTTGGCAACTAATGAAAAACTGTTTTTT
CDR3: CASSLATNEKLFF

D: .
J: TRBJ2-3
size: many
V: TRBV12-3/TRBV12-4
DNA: TGTGCCAGCAGCTTGGTAGCGAGAGGGGATACGCAGTATTTT
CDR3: CASSLVARGDTQYF

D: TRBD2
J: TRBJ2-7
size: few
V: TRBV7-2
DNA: TGTGCCAGCAGCTCCGGACTAGCCCTCTCCTACGAGCAGTACTTC
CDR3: CASSSGLALSYEQYF

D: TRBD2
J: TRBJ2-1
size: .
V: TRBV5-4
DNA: TGTGCCAGCAGCCAAGGACTAGCGGGAGTTAATGAGCAGTTCTTC
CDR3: CASSQGLAGVNEQFF

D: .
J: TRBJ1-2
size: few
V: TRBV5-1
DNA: TGCGCCAGCAGCTTGAGGGACGGGGGTCCTAACTATGGCTACACCTTC
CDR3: CASSLRDGGPNYGYTF

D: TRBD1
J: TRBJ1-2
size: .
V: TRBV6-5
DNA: TGTGCCAGCAGTTACGGCATTCAGGGGGCTAACTATGGCTACACCTTC
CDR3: CASSYGIQGANYGYTF

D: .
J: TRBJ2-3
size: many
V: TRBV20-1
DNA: TGCAGTGCTCTTCCCGGACAGTTAGATACGCAGTATTTT
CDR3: CSALPGQLDTQYF

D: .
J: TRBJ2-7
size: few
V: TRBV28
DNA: TGTGCCTGTCGGGGGCCAATTTACGAGCAGTACTTC
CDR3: CACRGPIYEQYF

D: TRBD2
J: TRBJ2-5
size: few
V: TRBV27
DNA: TGTGCCAGCGCGTGGGCGGGAGGTGAGACCCAGTACTTC
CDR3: CASAWAGGETQYF

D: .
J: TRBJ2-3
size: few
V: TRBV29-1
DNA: TGCAGCGTTGTGTCAGGGTCAGCAGATACGCAGTATTTT
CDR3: CSVVSGSADTQYF

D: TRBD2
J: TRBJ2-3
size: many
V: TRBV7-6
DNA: TGTGCCAGCGGACCTATAGCGGGAGGGATTACAGATACGCAGTATTTT
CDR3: CASGPIAGGITDTQYF

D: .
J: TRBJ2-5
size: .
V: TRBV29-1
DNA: TGCAGCTACTTCGGGCGCGGGGAGACCCAGTACTTC
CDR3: CSYFGRGETQYF

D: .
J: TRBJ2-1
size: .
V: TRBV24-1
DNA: TGTGCCACCAGTATCACTAGTGGGAATGAGCAGTTCTTC
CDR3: CATSITSGNEQFF

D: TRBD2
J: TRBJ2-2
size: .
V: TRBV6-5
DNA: TGTGCCAGCAGTTATTTAGCGGGAGACCCTAACCCCGGGGAGCTGTTTTTT
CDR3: CASSYLAGDPNPGELFF

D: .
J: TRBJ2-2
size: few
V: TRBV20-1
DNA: TGCAGTGCTACAGGGACTCTTAACACCGGGGAGCTGTTTTTT
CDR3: CSATGTLNTGELFF

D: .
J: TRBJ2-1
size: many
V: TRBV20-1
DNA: TGCAGTGCCTGCGATAGCGGAACCTACAATGAGCAGTTCTTC
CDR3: CSACDSGTYNEQFF

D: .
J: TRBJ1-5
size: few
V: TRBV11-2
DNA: TGTGCCAGCAGCTTGGGTTCCAGGCAGCCCCAGCATTTT
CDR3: CASSLGSRQPQHF

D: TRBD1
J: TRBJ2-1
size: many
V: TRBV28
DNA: TGTGCCAGCGAACACGGGACAGGGGCTAACAATGAGCAGTTCTTC
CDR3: CASEHGTGANNEQFF

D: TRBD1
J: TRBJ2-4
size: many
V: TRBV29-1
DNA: TGCAGCGTTCAGCCCGGGACAGGGATCAAAAACATTCAGTACTTC
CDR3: CSVQPGTGIKNIQYF

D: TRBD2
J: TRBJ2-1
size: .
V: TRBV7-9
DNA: TGTGCCAGCAGACGGACTAGCGGGAGCTACAATGAGCAGTTCTTC
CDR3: CASRRTSGSYNEQFF

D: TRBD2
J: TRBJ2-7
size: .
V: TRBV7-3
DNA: TGTGCCAGCAGCGAAGCGGGAGGGCCCTCTTACGAGCAGTACTTC
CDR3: CASSEAGGPSYEQYF

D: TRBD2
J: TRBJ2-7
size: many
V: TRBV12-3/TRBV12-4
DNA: TGTGCCAGCAGCGATCAGGAGATTACGGGAGGGCTCTACGAGCAGTACTTC
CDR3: CASSDQEITGGLYEQYF

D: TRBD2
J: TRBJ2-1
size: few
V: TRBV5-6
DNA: TGTGCCAGCAGCACAGGACTAGCGGACCCCCCGGGCGATGAGCAGTTCTTC
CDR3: CASSTGLADPPGDEQFF

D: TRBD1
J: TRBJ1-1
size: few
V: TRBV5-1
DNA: TGCGCCAGCAACCGGGACAGCAGCATGAACACTGAAGCTTTCTTT
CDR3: CASNRDSSMNTEAFF

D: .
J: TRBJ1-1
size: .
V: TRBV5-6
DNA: TGTGCCAGCAGCCCCCGGCTCCCCTACTCTGAAGCTTTCTTT
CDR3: CASSPRLPYSEAFF

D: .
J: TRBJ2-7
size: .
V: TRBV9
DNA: TGTGCCAGCAGCGTAGACGGCACGCCTTACGAGCAGTACTTC
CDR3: CASSVDGTPYEQYF

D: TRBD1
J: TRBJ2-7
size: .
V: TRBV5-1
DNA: TGCGCCAGCAGCACCGGACAGGCCGGCTCCTACGAGCAGTACTTC
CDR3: CASSTGQAGSYEQYF

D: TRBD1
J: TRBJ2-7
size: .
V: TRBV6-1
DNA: TGTGCCAGCAGTGAAGGGAGGGACAGGCGCTACGAGCAGTACTTC
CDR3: CASSEGRDRRYEQYF

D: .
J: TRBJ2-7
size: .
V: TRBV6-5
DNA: TGTGCCAGCAGTTACGCCGGGACTCCCCGCTACGAGCAGTACTTC
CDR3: CASSYAGTPRYEQYF

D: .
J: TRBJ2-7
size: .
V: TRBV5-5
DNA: TGTGCCAGCAGCTCGACACCCTACGAGCAGTACTTC
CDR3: CASSSTPYEQYF

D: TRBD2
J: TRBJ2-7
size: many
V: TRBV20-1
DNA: TGCAGTGCTTTTAGCGGGACAACCTACGAGCAGTACTTC
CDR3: CSAFSGTTYEQYF

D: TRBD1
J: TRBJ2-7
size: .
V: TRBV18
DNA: TGTGCCAGCTCACCACCGGACAGGGGGCGAGGCGAGCAGTACTTC
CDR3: CASSPPDRGRGEQYF

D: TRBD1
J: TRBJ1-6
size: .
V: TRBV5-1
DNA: TGCGCCAGCAGCCTCCTGACAGGGGTTCGGGATTCACCCCTCCACTTT
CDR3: CASSLLTGVRDSPLHF

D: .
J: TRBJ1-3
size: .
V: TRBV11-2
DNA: TGTGCCAGCAGCTTAGGAGGTTTGGACCCAGGCGGGGGAAACACCATATATTTT
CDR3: CASSLGGLDPGGGNTIYF

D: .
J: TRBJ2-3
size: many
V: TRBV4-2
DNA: TGTGCCAGCAGCCAAGACGGGAGTGGGACAGATACGCAGTATTTT
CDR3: CASSQDGSGTDTQYF

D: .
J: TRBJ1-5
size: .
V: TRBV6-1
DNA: TGTGCCAGCAGACCAGACTCTCATAGCAATCAGCCCCAGCATTTT
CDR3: CASRPDSHSNQPQHF

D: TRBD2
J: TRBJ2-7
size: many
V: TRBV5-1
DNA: TGCGCCAGCAGCTTGGAAGGCGGGAGGGCCCGCGAGCAGTACTTC
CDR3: CASSLEGGRAREQYF

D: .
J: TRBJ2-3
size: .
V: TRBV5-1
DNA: TGCGCCAGCAGCCCGCGGACAGAGAACAAGTACACAGATACGCAGTATTTT
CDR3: CASSPRTENKYTDTQYF

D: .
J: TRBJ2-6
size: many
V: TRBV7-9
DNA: TGTGCCAGCAGCTTAAGTCGCGGAGGCCCTACCAGTGGGGCCAACGTCCTGACTTTC
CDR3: CASSLSRGGPTSGANVLTF

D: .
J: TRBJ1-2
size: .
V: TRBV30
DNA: TGTGCCTGGAGGACAGCTAACTATGGCTACACCTTC
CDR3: CAWRTANYGYTF

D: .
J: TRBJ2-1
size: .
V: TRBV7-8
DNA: TGTGCCAGCAGCTTAGGGCAGATCTCCATTAATGAGCAGTTCTTC
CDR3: CASSLGQISINEQFF

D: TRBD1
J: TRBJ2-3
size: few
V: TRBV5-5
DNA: TGTGCCAGCAGCGGGACAGCCACAGATACGCAGTATTTT
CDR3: CASSGTATDTQYF